Included here is one TCR beta chain sequence, with context. The antigen remains undetermined. Cultured CD4+ T-cell DNA underwent Oncomine TCR Beta short-read sequencing. DNA came from CD4+ T cells after culture. TCRdb fed the PCR reads into MiXCR, producing one record per CDR3 protein. The sample lists roughly 14,000 distinct CDR3 sequences; roughly 26% were seen once. CDR1 SGHVS and CDR2 FNYEAQ come from the germline V gene. After removal of 1 base from V and 4 bases from J, the junction contained 10 bases not matched to a gene. This CDR3 has 19 amino acids. The sample comes from a study of vaccination and CD4 T cells after COVID-19. The wider study: Each enrolled participant received a two-dose regimen of either BNT162b2 or mRNA-1273 vaccine. General observations from the study: Vaccine-specific clones in convalescent patients were spike mono-reactive in 304 of 307 cases.

Stated treatment: roughly 10-day PBMC culture with coronavirus spike peptide pools or control peptides (ViraFEST assay). Antigen-specific T cells were expanded with peptide pools by ViraFEST, and TCRs were then sequenced. This receptor was taken from a human donor who had recovered from COVID-19. The chain uses TRBV7-6 and TRBJ2-7; 16 bases align to TRBD2. Sequencing was performed on CD4+ T cells from blood, cultured in vitro, taken after SARS-CoV-2 vaccination. CDR3 amino acids: CASSLGGTSGRARGYEQYF. As DNA, the CDR3 is TGTGCCAGCAGCTTAGGCGGGACTAGCGGGAGGGCGCGGGGGTACGAGCAGTACTTC.